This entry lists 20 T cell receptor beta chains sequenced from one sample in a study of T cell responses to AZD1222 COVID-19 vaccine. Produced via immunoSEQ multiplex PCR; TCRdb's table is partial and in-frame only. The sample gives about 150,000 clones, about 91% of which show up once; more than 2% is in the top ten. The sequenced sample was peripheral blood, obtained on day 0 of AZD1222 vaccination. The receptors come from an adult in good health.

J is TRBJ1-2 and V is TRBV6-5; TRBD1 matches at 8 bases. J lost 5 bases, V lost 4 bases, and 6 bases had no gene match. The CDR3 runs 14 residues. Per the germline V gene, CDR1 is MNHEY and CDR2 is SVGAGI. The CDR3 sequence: CASSSGGASYGYTF. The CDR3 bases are TGTGCCAGCAGTTCAGGGGGCGCTTCTTATGGCTACACCTTC.

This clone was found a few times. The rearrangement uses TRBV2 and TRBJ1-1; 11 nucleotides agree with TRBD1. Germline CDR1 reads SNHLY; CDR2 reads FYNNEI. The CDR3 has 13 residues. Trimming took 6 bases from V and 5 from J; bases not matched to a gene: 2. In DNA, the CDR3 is TGTGCCAGCAGGGACAGGGGGCGAACTGAAGCTTTCTTT. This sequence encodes CASRDRGRTEAFF. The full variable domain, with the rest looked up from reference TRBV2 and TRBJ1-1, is EPEVTQTPSHQVTQMGQEVILRCVPISNHLYFYWYRQILGQKVEFLVSFYNNEISEKSEIFDDQFSVERPDGSNFTLKIRSTKLEDSAMYFCASRDRGRTEAFFGQGTRLTVV.

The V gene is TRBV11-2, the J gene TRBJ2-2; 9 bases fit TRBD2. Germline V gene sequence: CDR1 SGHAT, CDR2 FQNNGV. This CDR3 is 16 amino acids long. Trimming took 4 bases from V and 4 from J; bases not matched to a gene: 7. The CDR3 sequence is CASSSHSGRSTGELFF. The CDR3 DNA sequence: TGTGCCAGCAGCTCGCATAGCGGGAGATCCACCGGGGAGCTGTTTTTT.

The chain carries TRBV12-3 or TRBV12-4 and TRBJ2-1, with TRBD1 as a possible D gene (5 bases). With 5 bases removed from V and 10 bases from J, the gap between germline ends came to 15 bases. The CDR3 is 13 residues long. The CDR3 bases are TGTGCCAGCAGTCGCCAGGGTCAGTGGGAGCAGTTCTTC. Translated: CASSRQGQWEQFF.

In nucleotides, the CDR3 is TGTGCCAGCAGCTTAGCCCTCCTGGGGAACACTGAAGCTTTCTTT. Translation gives CASSLALLGNTEAFF. This chain links TRBV11-3 with TRBJ1-1; D unresolved. V shed 1 base and J shed 1 base, with 10 bases lying between them. The CDR3 covers 15 residues. Looked up from germline, CDR1 is SGHNT and CDR2 is YENEEA.

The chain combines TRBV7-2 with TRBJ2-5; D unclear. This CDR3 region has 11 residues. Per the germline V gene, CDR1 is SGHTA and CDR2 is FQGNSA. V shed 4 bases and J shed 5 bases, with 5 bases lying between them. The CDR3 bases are TGTGCCAGCAGCTCGACGGAGACCCAGTACTTC. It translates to CASSSTETQYF. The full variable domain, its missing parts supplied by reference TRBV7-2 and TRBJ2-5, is GAGVSQSPSNKVTEKGKDVELRCDPISGHTALYWYRQSLGQGLEFLIYFQGNSAPDKSGLPSDRFSAERTGGSVSTLTIQRTQQEDSAVYLCASSSTETQYFGPGTRLLVL.

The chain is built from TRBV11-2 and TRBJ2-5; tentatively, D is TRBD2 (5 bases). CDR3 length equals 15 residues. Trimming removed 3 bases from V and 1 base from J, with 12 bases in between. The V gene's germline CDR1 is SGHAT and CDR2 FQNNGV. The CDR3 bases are TGTGCCAGCAGCTTGGGAGAAACCCGCCAAGAGACCCAGTACTTC. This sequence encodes CASSLGETRQETQYF.

CDR3 in amino acids: CASSLFEAALTYF. As DNA, the CDR3 is TGCGCCAGCAGCTTGTTTGAGGCAGCCCTTACTTACTTC. The chain employs TRBV5-1 and TRBJ2-5, with D hard to call. The V end was cut by 1 base, the J end by 14 bases, with 18 bases between. Germline values: CDR1 SGHRS, CDR2 YFSETQ. The CDR3 runs to 13 residues.

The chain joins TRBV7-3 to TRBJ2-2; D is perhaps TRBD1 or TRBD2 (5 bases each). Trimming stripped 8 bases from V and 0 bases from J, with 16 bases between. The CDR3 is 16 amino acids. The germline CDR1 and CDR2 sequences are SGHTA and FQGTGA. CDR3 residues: CASAPIGAANTGELFF. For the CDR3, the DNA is TGTGCCAGCGCTCCCATCGGGGCGGCGAACACCGGGGAGCTGTTTTTT.

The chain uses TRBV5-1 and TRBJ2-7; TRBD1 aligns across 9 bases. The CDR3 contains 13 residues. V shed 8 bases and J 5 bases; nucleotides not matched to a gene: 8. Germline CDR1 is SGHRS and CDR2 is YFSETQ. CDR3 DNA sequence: TGCGCCAGGAAACAGGGGGCGGAAGACGAGCAGTACTTC. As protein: CARKQGAEDEQYF.

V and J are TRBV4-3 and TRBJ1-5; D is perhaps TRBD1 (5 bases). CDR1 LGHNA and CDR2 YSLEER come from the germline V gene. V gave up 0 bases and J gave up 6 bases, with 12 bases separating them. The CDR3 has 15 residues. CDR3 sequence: CASSQDGGSGQPQHF. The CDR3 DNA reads TGCGCCAGCAGCCAAGACGGGGGATCGGGTCAGCCCCAGCATTTT.

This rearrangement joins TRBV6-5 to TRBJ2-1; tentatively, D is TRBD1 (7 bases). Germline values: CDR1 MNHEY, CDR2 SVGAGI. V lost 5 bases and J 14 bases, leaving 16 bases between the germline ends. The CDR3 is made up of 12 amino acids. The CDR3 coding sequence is TGTGCCAGCAGTAGGGGGGACAGTTCCAAGTTCTTC. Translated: CASSRGDSSKFF.

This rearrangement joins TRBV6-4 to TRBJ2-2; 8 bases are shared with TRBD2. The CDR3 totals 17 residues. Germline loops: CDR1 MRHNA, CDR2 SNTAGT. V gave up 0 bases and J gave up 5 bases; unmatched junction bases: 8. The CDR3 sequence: CASSDSGSGSATGELFF. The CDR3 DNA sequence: TGTGCCAGCAGTGACTCGGGGAGCGGGAGTGCGACCGGGGAGCTGTTTTTT.

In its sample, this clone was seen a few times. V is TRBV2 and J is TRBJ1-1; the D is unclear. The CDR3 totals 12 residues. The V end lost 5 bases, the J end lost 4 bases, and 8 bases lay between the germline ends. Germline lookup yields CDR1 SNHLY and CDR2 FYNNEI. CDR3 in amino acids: CASSLRFTEAFF. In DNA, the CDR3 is TGTGCCAGCAGTTTACGTTTCACTGAAGCTTTCTTT.

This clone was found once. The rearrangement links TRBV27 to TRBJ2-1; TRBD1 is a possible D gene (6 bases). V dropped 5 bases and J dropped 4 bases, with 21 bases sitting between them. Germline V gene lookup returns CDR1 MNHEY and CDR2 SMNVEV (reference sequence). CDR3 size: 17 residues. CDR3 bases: TGTGCCAGCAGTCCCCTCCTACACAGGGCCTCTTACAATGAGCAGTTCTTC. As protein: CASSPLLHRASYNEQFF.

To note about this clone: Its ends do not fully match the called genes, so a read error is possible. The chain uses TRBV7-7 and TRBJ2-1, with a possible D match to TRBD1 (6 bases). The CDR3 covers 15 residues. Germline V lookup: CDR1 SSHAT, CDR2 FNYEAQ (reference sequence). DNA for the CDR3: TGTGCTAGCAGCTTAGCCCTCGACAGGTACAATGAGCAGTTCTTC. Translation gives CASSLALDRYNEQFF.

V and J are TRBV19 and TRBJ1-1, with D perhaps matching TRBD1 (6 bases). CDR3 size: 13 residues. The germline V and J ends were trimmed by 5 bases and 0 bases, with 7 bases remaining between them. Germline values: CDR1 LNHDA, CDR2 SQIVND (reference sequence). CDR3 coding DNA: TGTGCCAGTAGTTGGGACATGAACACTGAAGCTTTCTTT. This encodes CASSWDMNTEAFF.

The CDR3 reads CASSEYHGYTF. As DNA, the CDR3 is TGTGCCAGCAGTGAATATCATGGCTACACCTTC. This sequence joins TRBV6-1 and TRBJ1-2; D is ambiguous. Germline V gives CDR1 MNHNS, CDR2 SASEGT. V was cut by 2 bases and J by 6 bases, with 4 bases left in between. The CDR3 is made up of 11 amino acids.

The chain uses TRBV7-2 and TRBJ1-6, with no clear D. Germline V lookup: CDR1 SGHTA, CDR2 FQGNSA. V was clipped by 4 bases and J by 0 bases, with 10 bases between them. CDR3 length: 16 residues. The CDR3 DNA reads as TGTGCCAGCAGCTCCCCCAGTGGCTCCTATAATTCACCCCTCCACTTT. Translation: CASSSPSGSYNSPLHF.

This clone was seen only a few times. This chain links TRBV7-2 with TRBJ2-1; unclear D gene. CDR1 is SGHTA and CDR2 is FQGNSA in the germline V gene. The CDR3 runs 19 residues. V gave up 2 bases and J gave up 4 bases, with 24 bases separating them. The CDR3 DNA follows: TGTGCCAGCAGCTTATTCGCCCCAGCGCTTCCTCATAATTACAATGAGCAGTTCTTC. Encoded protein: CASSLFAPALPHNYNEQFF.